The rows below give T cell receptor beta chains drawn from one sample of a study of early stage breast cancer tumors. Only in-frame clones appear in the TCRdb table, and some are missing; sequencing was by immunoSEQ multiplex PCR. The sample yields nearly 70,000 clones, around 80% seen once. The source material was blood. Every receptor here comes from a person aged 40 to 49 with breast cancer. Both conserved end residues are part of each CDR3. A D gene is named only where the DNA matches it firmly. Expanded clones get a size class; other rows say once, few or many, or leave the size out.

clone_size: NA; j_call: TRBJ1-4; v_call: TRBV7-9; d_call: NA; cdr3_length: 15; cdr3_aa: CASSPQGQINEKLFF; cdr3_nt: TGTGCCAGCAGTCCACAGGGCCAGATTAATGAAAAACTGTTTTTT
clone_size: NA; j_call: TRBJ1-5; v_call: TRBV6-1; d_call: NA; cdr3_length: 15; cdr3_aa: CASSEVLGGNQPQHF; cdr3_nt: TGTGCCAGCAGTGAAGTTTTGGGGGGGAATCAGCCCCAGCATTTT
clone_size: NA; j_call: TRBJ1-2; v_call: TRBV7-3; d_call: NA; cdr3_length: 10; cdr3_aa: CASSLNGYTF; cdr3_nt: TGTGCCAGCAGCTTGAACGGCTACACCTTC
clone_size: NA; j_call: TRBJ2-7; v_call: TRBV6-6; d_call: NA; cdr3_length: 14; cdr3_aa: CASSYSASAYEQYF; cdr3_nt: TGTGCCAGCAGTTACTCGGCTAGCGCCTACGAGCAGTACTTC
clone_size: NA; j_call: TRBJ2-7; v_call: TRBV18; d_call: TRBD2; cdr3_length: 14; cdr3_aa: CASSPTSGAYEQYF; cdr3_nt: TGTGCCAGCTCACCAACTAGCGGGGCCTACGAGCAGTACTTC
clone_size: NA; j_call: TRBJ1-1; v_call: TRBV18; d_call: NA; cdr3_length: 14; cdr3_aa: CASSPNQGSTEAFF; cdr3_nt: TGTGCCAGCTCACCTAATCAGGGGTCCACTGAAGCTTTCTTT
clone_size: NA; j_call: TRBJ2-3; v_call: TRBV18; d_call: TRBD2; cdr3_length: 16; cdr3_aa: CASSPTSGSQADTQYF; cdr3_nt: TGTGCCAGCTCACCGACTAGCGGGAGTCAAGCAGATACGCAGTATTTT
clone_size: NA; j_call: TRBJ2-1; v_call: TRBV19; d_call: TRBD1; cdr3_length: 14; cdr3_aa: CASRGQGFYNEQFF; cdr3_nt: TGTGCCAGTAGAGGACAGGGGTTCTACAATGAGCAGTTCTTC
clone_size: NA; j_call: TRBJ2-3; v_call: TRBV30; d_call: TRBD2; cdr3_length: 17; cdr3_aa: CAWSELLTSGYTDTQYF; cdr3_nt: TGTGCCTGGAGCGAACTTTTGACTAGCGGGTACACAGATACGCAGTATTTT
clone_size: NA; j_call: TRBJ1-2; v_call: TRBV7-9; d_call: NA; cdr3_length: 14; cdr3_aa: CASRSEGKSYGYTF; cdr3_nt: TGTGCCAGCCGCTCGGAGGGAAAATCCTATGGCTACACCTTC
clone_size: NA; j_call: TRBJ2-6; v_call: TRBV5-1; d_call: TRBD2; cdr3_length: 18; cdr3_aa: CASRPLAGGVSGANVLTF; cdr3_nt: TGCGCCAGCAGACCCCTAGCGGGAGGTGTCTCTGGGGCCAACGTCCTGACTTTC
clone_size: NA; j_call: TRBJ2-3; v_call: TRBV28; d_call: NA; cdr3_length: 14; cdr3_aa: CASSLTIRQDTQYF; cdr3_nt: TGTGCCAGCAGTTTGACCATCAGACAAGATACGCAGTATTTT
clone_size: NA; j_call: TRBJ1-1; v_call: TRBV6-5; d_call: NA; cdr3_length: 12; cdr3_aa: CASGGRDTEAFF; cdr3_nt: TGTGCCAGCGGCGGTAGGGACACTGAAGCTTTCTTT
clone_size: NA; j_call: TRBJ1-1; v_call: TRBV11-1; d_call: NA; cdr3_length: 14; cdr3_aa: CASSLVRSNTEAFF; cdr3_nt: TGTGCCAGCAGCTTAGTCAGGTCGAACACTGAAGCTTTCTTT
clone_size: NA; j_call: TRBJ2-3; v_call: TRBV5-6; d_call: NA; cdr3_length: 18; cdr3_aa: CASRGQSGAFEGADTQYF; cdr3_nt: TGTGCCAGCAGAGGACAGAGCGGGGCCTTTGAGGGAGCAGATACGCAGTATTTT
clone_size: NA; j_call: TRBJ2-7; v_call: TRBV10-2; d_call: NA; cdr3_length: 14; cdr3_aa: CASSESPPYYEQYF; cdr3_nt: TGCGCCAGCAGTGAGTCCCCGCCCTACTACGAGCAGTACTTC
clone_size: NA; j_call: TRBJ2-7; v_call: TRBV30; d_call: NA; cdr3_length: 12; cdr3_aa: CAWNPGTEEQYF; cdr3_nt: TGTGCCTGGAATCCTGGGACTGAGGAGCAGTACTTC
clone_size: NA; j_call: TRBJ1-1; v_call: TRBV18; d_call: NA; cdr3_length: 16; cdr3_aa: CASSPGVNKMNTEAFF; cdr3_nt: TGTGCCAGCTCACCGGGGGTTAACAAGATGAACACTGAAGCTTTCTTT
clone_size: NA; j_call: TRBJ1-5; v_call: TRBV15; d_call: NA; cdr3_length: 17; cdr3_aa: CATRSTAGAYSNQPQHF; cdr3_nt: TGTGCCACCAGGTCAACCGCAGGAGCTTATAGCAATCAGCCCCAGCATTTT
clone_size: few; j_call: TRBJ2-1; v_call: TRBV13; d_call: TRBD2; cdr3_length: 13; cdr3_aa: CASSSLAGGEQFF; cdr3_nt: TGTGCCAGCAGTTCCTTAGCGGGAGGCGAGCAGTTCTTC
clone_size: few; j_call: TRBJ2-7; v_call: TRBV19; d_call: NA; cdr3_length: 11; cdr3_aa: CASSRGFEQYF; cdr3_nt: TGTGCCAGTAGTCGGGGGTTCGAGCAGTACTTC
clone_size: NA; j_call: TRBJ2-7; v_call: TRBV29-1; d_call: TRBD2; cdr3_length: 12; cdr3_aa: CSGSSGTYEQYF; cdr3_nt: TGCAGCGGGTCTAGCGGGACCTACGAGCAGTACTTC
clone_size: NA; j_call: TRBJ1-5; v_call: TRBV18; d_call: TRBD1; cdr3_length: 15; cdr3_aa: CASSRGQGSDQPQHF; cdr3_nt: TGTGCCAGCTCACGAGGACAGGGATCGGATCAGCCCCAGCATTTT
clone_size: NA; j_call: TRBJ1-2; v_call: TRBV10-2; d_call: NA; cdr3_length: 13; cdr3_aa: CASSDPFGYGYTF; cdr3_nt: TGCGCCAGCAGTGATCCATTCGGCTATGGCTACACCTTC
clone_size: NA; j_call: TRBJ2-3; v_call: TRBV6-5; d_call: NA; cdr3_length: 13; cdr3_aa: CASSLDGQDTQYF; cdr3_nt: TGTGCCAGCAGCCTCGATGGACAGGATACGCAGTATTTT
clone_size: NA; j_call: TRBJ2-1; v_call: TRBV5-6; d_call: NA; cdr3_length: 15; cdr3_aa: CASSSSRTPRNEQFF; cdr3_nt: TGTGCCAGCAGCTCCTCGCGGACCCCGAGGAATGAGCAGTTCTTC
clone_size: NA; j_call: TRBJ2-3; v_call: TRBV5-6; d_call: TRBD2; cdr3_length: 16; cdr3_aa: CASSLANGRASDTQYF; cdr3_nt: TGTGCCAGCAGCTTGGCCAACGGGAGGGCCTCCGATACGCAGTATTTT
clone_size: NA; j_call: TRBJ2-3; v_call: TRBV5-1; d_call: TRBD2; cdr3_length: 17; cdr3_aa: CASSFFSGRSDGDTQYF; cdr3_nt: TGCGCCAGCAGCTTTTTTAGCGGGAGAAGTGATGGAGATACGCAGTATTTT
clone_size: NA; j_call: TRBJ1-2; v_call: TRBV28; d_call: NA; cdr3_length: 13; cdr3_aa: CASTLGQTNGYTF; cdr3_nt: TGTGCCAGCACCTTGGGGCAGACCAATGGCTACACCTTC
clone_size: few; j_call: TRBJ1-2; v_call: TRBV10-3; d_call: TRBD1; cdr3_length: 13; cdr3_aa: CATSGGENYGYTF; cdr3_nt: TGTGCCACGTCAGGGGGGGAAAACTATGGCTACACCTTC
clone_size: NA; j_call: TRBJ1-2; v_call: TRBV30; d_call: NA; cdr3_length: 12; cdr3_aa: CAWSVQGFGYTF; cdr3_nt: TGTGCCTGGAGTGTACAAGGGTTCGGCTACACCTTC
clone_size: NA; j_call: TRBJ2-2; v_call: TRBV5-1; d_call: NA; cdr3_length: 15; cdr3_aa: CASSKDAANTGELFF; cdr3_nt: TGCGCCAGCAGCAAAGACGCAGCGAACACCGGGGAGCTGTTTTTT
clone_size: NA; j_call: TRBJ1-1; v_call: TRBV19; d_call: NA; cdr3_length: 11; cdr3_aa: CASSVGTEAFF; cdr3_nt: TGTGCCAGTAGTGTGGGGACTGAAGCTTTCTTT
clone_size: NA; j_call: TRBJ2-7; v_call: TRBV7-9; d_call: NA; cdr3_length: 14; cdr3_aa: CASSLAGVVYEQYF; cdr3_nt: TGTGCCAGCAGCTTAGCCGGGGTGGTATACGAGCAGTACTTC
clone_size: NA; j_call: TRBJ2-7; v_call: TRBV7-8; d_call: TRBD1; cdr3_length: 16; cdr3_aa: CASSPNSDRSNYEQYF; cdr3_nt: TGTGCCAGCAGTCCCAACTCGGACAGGTCGAACTACGAGCAGTACTTC
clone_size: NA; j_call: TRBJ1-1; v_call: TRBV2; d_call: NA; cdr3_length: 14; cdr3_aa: CASRGENLNTEAFF; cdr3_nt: TGTGCCAGCAGGGGAGAGAATTTGAACACTGAAGCTTTCTTT
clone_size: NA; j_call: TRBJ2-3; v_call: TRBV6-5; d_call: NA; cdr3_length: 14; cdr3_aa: CASSFLRGTDTQYF; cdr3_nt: TGTGCCAGCAGTTTCCTCAGGGGCACAGATACGCAGTATTTT
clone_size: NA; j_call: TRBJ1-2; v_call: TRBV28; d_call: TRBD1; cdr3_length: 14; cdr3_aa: CASTIQGANYGYTF; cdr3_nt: TGTGCCAGCACCATACAGGGGGCAAACTATGGCTACACCTTC
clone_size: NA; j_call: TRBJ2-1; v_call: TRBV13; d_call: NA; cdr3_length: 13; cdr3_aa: CASSFGLTNEQFF; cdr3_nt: TGTGCCAGCAGCTTCGGACTGACGAATGAGCAGTTCTTC
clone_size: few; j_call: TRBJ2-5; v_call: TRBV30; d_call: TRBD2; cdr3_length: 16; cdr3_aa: CAWSVQSGRARETQYF; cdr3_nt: TGTGCCTGGAGTGTACAAAGCGGGAGGGCCCGAGAGACCCAGTACTTC
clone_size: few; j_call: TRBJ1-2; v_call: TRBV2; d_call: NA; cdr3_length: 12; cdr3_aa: CASTITRDGYTF; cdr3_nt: TGTGCCAGCACCATAACGAGGGACGGCTACACCTTC
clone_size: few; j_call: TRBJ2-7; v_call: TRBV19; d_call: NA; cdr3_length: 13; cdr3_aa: CASSSAGALEQYF; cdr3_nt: TGTGCCAGTAGCTCGGCGGGGGCACTTGAGCAGTACTTC
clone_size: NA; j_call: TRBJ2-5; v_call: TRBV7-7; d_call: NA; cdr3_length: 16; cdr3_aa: CASSRERRPSQETQYF; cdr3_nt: TGTGCTAGCAGCCGAGAGCGAAGACCCTCCCAAGAGACCCAGTACTTC